A selection of T cell receptor beta chains follows, all from one sample in a study of T-cell reconstitution after alpha-beta-depleted transplantation in children. One entry per CDR3 protein, called by TCRdb with MiXCR from the PCR reads. The table shows about a million distinct CDR3 sequences, with about 26% occurring only once. The sample in question was PBMCs, mostly from graft donor cells, obtained 360 days after TCRalphabeta/CD19-depleted stem cell transplant. The origin of the receptors is a boy under two years old who had a stem cell transplant for SCID, so the T cells may come from the graft donor. The CDR3 runs from the conserved cysteine through the conserved F or W. The D gene is left open where the match is weak. Rows give clone size only sometimes, using once, few, many, or a class for an expanded clone.

d_call j_call clone_size v_call cdr3_aa cdr3_nt
TRBD1 TRBJ2-5 . TRBV5-1 CASSQLTGGEETQYF TGCGCCAGCAGCCAACTAACAGGGGGCGAAGAGACCCAGTACTTC
. TRBJ2-1 . TRBV20-1 CSATLANEQFF TGCAGTGCTACCTTGGCGAATGAGCAGTTCTTC
. TRBJ1-2 few TRBV7-9 CASSSTDYGYTF TGTGCCAGCAGCTCGACGGACTATGGCTACACCTTC
. TRBJ2-7 few TRBV24-1 CATSDLWRSDEQYF TGTGCCACCAGTGATTTGTGGCGGTCGGACGAGCAGTACTTC
. TRBJ1-6 . TRBV3-1 CASSQERARGNSPLHF TGTGCCAGCAGCCAAGAACGGGCTAGGGGCAATTCACCCCTCCACTTT
TRBD2 TRBJ2-5 . TRBV7-3 CASSTRLAGGDKETQYF TGTGCCAGCAGCACTCGACTAGCGGGGGGGGATAAGGAGACCCAGTACTTC
. TRBJ2-7 . TRBV4-1 CASSQEGGGSYEQYF TGCGCCAGCAGCCAAGAAGGGGGGGGCTCCTACGAGCAGTACTTC
TRBD1 TRBJ2-7 . TRBV24-1 CATSGHRGRTPPEQYF TGTGCCACCAGTGGTCACAGGGGTCGGACCCCCCCCGAGCAGTACTTC
. TRBJ2-1 . TRBV9 CASSPRGGDNNEQFF TGTGCCAGCAGCCCCAGGGGCGGGGATAACAATGAGCAGTTCTTC
TRBD1 TRBJ2-2 . TRBV6-2/TRBV6-3 CASSRLRDRSTVTGELFF TGTGCCAGCAGCAGGCTCCGGGACAGGTCAACCGTCACCGGGGAGCTGTTTTTT
. TRBJ2-1 few TRBV7-9 CASNVGPERFYNEQFF TGTGCCAGCAACGTGGGACCGGAAAGATTCTACAATGAGCAGTTCTTC
. TRBJ2-5 . TRBV15 CATSREGFSETQYF TGTGCCACCAGCAGAGAGGGATTTTCAGAGACCCAGTACTTC
. TRBJ2-1 . TRBV20-1 CSARDHHEQFF TGCAGTGCTAGAGATCACCATGAGCAGTTCTTC
TRBD2 TRBJ2-3 . TRBV12-3/TRBV12-4 CASSFHFRGGSTDTQYF TGTGCCAGCAGTTTCCACTTTCGGGGAGGGAGCACAGATACGCAGTATTTT
. TRBJ2-5 few TRBV7-9 CASSPRAGQKQETQYF TGTGCCAGCAGCCCAAGGGCGGGGCAGAAACAAGAGACCCAGTACTTC
TRBD1 TRBJ2-7 . TRBV5-1 CASTRRGQGGEQYF TGCGCCAGCACCAGACGGGGACAGGGAGGCGAGCAGTACTTC
. TRBJ2-1 . TRBV5-1 CASSLFSGSKGEQFF TGCGCCAGCAGCTTGTTCTCGGGATCTAAGGGTGAGCAGTTCTTC
. TRBJ2-1 few TRBV3-1 CASSLKGGGLDEQFF TGTGCCAGCAGCCTTAAGGGGGGCGGGTTGGATGAGCAGTTCTTC
. TRBJ1-2 few TRBV18 CASSPPGLGGYTF TGTGCCAGCTCACCACCCGGGCTTGGTGGCTACACCTTC
. TRBJ2-5 few TRBV12-3/TRBV12-4 CASSFPRETQYF TGTGCCAGCAGTTTTCCCCGAGAGACCCAGTACTTC
. TRBJ1-2 . TRBV12-3/TRBV12-4 CASIEQGTPNYGYTF TGTGCCAGCATCGAACAGGGAACTCCTAACTATGGCTACACCTTC
. TRBJ2-7 . TRBV27 CASNGDRPYEQYF TGTGCCAGCAACGGGGACCGACCCTACGAGCAGTACTTC
. TRBJ2-1 few TRBV15 CATSRDKGRLGEEQFF TGTGCCACCAGCAGAGATAAGGGACGGTTGGGAGAAGAGCAGTTCTTC
. TRBJ2-5 . TRBV7-8 CASSLRQGGWETQYF TGTGCCAGCAGCTTAAGACAGGGAGGTTGGGAGACCCAGTACTTC
. TRBJ2-4 few TRBV27 CASSAQTGQNIQYF TGTGCCAGCAGTGCCCAAACGGGACAAAACATTCAGTACTTC